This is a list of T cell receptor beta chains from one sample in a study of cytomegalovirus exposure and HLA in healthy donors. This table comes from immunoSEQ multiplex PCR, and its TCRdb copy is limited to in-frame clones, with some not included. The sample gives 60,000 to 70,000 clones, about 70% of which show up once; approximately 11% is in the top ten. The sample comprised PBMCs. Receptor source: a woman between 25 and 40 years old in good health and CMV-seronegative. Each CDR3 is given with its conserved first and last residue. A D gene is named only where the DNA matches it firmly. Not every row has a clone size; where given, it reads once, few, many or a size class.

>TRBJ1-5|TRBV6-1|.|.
CASSEVQGINQPQHF
TGTGCCAGCAGTGAAGTACAGGGAATCAATCAGCCCCAGCATTTT
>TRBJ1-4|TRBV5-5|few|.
CASSLVGRGVSSEKLFF
TGTGCCAGCAGCTTGGTTGGCCGCGGGGTGTCTAGTGAAAAACTGTTTTTT
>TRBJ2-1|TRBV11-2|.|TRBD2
CASSPRLAGVREQFF
TGTGCCAGCAGCCCTCGACTAGCGGGGGTACGTGAGCAGTTCTTC
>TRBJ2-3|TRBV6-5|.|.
CASRDSFGTDTQYF
TGTGCCAGCAGGGACAGTTTCGGCACAGATACGCAGTATTTT
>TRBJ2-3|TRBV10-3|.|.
CAISVADTQYF
TGTGCCATCAGCGTAGCAGATACGCAGTATTTT
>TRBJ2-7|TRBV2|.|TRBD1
CASSAGQLSYEQYF
TGTGCCAGCAGTGCGGGACAGCTCTCCTACGAGCAGTACTTC
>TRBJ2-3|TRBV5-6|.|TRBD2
CASSLIGLAVISDTQYF
TGTGCCAGCAGCCTCATCGGACTAGCGGTGATCTCAGATACGCAGTATTTT
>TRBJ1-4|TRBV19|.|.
CASSKQQGGGEKLFF
TGTGCCAGTAGTAAACAGCAGGGAGGAGGAGAAAAACTGTTTTTT
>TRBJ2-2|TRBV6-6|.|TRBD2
CAGKAGGETGELFF
TGTGCCGGAAAAGCGGGGGGGGAAACCGGGGAGCTGTTTTTT
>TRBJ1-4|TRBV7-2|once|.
CASSLALGGGNEKLFF
TGTGCCAGCAGCTTAGCGCTGGGGGGTGGTAATGAAAAACTGTTTTTT
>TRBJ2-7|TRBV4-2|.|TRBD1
CASSQRTGTVDEQYF
TGTGCCAGCAGCCAAAGGACAGGGACCGTGGACGAGCAGTACTTC
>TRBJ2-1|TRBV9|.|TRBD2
CASSVGLAGSYNEQFF
TGTGCCAGCAGCGTAGGCCTAGCGGGCTCCTACAATGAGCAGTTCTTC
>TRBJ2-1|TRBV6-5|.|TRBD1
CASSYTAGTGGDEQFF
TGTGCCAGCAGTTACACCGCCGGGACAGGGGGCGATGAGCAGTTCTTC
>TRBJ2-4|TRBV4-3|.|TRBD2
CASSQDGLAGGGNIQYF
TGCGCCAGCAGCCAAGACGGACTAGCGGGGGGCGGAAACATTCAGTACTTC
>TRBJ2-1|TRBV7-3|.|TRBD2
CASSLTGGSYNEQFF
TGTGCCAGCAGCTTAACGGGCGGGAGTTACAATGAGCAGTTCTTC
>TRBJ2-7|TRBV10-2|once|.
CASSEPQLSHLTRPYEQYF
TGCGCCAGCAGTGAGCCTCAACTATCACACCTTACTCGCCCCTACGAGCAGTACTTC
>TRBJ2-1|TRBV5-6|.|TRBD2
CASSPGLAGANSYNEQFF
TGTGCCAGCAGCCCCGGACTAGCGGGGGCGAACTCCTACAATGAGCAGTTCTTC
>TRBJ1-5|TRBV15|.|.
CATSRDRWLPPQHF
TGTGCCACCAGCAGAGATCGATGGCTGCCGCCCCAGCATTTT
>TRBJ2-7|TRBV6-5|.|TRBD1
CASRYGTGNYEQYF
TGTGCCAGCAGATACGGGACAGGTAACTACGAGCAGTACTTC
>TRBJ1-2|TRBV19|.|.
CATAAGDGYTF
TGTGCCACAGCGGCAGGGGATGGCTACACCTTC
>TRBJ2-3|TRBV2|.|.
CASIVGGRDTDTQYF
TGTGCCAGCATCGTCGGCGGCCGAGACACAGATACGCAGTATTTT
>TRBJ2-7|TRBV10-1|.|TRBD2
CASSETTSGGYEQYF
TGCGCCAGCAGTGAGACGACTAGCGGGGGCTACGAGCAGTACTTC
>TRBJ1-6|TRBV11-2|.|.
CASSLTGFIISPLHF
TGTGCCAGCAGCTTAACAGGTTTTATTATTTCACCCCTCCACTTT
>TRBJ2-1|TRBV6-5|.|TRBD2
CASRLAGGYNEQFF
TGTGCCAGCAGACTAGCGGGGGGGTACAATGAGCAGTTCTTC
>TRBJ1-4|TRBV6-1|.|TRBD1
CASSEAIYGQGGF
TGTGCCAGCAGTGAAGCGATCTACGGACAGGGAGGGTTT
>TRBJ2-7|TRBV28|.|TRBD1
CASSSARSGQSEQYF
TGTGCCAGCAGTTCGGCCCGATCGGGACAGAGCGAGCAGTACTTC